The 24 T cell receptor beta chains listed next were all sequenced from one sample in a study of PD-L1 blockade in urothelial cancer. Assay used: immunoSEQ multiplex PCR; TCRdb lists only in-frame clones, some missing. The table includes over 100,000 clones, 75% to 95% detected once. Stated time point: peripheral blood 6 weeks after treatment start. This specimen was PBMCs, taken around atezolizumab (anti-PD-L1) treatment. The receptors here all came from a man in his sixties with urothelial cancer.

The rearrangement joins TRBV7-2 to TRBJ2-7; D not resolved. V dropped 5 bases and J dropped 7 bases, with 18 bases sitting between them. The CDR3 has 14 amino acids. Germline V CDR1 and CDR2: SGHTA, FQGNSA. The CDR3 loop reads CASSPAVRPGEQYF. CDR3 coding DNA: TGTGCCAGCAGCCCGGCCGTCAGGCCTGGGGAGCAGTACTTC.

The chain employs TRBV5-1 and TRBJ2-2, with TRBD2 identical over 10 bases. CDR3 size: 15 residues. Trimming removed 4 bases from V and 3 bases from J; junction bases left unmatched: 3. Germline loops: CDR1 SGHRS, CDR2 YFSETQ. The CDR3 is CASSTSGGDTGELFF. As DNA, the CDR3 is TGCGCCAGCAGCACAAGCGGGGGGGACACCGGGGAGCTGTTTTTT.

The chain carries TRBV29-1 and TRBJ1-1, with 10 bases that match TRBD1. CDR1 is SQVTM, CDR2 ANQGSEA, per germline. CDR3 size: 12 residues. V gave up 6 bases and J gave up 5 bases; unmatched junction bases: 3. The CDR3 bases are TGCAGCGTAGGGGACAGGGGAACTGAAGCTTTCTTT. It yields the protein CSVGDRGTEAFF.

The genes are TRBV11-2 and TRBJ1-5; TRBD1 aligns across 7 bases. V lost 0 bases, J lost 1 base, and 6 bases stayed unmatched. This CDR3 comprises 17 residues. The V gene's germline CDR1 is SGHAT and CDR2 FQNNGV. Here the CDR3 reads CASSLEGQLLSNQPQHF. CDR3 nucleotides: TGTGCCAGCAGCTTAGAGGGACAGCTTTTGAGCAATCAGCCCCAGCATTTT.

The rearrangement links TRBV2 to TRBJ2-3; TRBD1 matches 7 bases. Germline V gene lookup returns CDR1 SNHLY and CDR2 FYNNEI. The CDR3 extends over 14 amino acids. V was clipped by 11 bases and J by 0 bases; unmatched bases: 8. As DNA, the CDR3 is TGTGCCGGTAGGACAGGCATTAGCACAGATACGCAGTATTTT. Its translation is CAGRTGISTDTQYF.

This clone was counted a few times. The rearrangement joins TRBV5-4 to TRBJ1-1; 8 nucleotides match TRBD1. CDR1 and CDR2 (germline): SGHNT, YYREEE (reference sequence). This CDR3 region has 14 residues. Trimming at V came to 4 bases and at J to 1 base, leaving 3 bases not matched to a gene. The CDR3 nucleotides read TGTGCCAGCAGCATTGGACAGGGGAACACTGAAGCTTTCTTT. Translating it yields CASSIGQGNTEAFF.

This chain links TRBV2 with TRBJ2-1, with D possibly TRBD2 on 5 matching bases. V was shortened by 11 bases and J by 9 bases, with 17 bases between the two germline ends. From germline, CDR1 is SNHLY and CDR2 FYNNEI. The CDR3 length is 12 residues. CDR3 in amino acids: CASTLGPPEQFF. The CDR3 region has the DNA TGTGCCTCCACACTAGGCCCGCCTGAGCAGTTCTTC.

The chain uses TRBV4-2 and TRBJ2-1; TRBD2 matches at 7 bases. The V segment lost 6 bases and the J segment 5 bases; nucleotides outside the gene matches: 7. The CDR3 extends over 14 amino acids. Germline CDR1 LGHNA, CDR2 YNFKEQ. Written as DNA, the CDR3 is TGTGCCAGCAGGCCACGGGGGGTTAACAATGAGCAGTTCTTC. As protein: CASRPRGVNNEQFF.

This clone was detected once. The chain has TRBV5-4 and TRBJ1-2, with 9 bases matching TRBD1. The V and J ends lost 4 bases and 4 bases, in that order; junction bases with no gene match: 11. Germline V lookup: CDR1 SGHNT, CDR2 YYREEE (reference sequence). This CDR3 has 16 residues. CDR3 region: CASSPEGTGGGYGYTF. DNA for the CDR3: TGTGCCAGCAGCCCGGAAGGTACAGGGGGCGGCTATGGCTACACCTTC.

The rearrangement uses TRBV7-6 and TRBJ1-6, with a possible D match to TRBD1 (6 bases). The CDR3 is made up of 15 amino acids. Trimming removed 1 base at V and 7 bases at J, with 11 bases between. Germline values: CDR1 SGHVS, CDR2 FNYEAQ. CDR3 in DNA: TGTGCCAGCAGCTTAGTGCCACAGGGCAATTCACCCCTCCACTTT. Translating it yields CASSLVPQGNSPLHF.

This clone occurred once. The J gene is TRBJ2-5, the V gene TRBV29-1; 8 bases agree with TRBD1. The V segment lost 0 bases and the J segment 5 bases; nucleotides outside the gene matches: 11. CDR1 is SQVTM and CDR2 is ANQGSEA in the germline V gene. The length of the CDR3 is 16 residues. Here the CDR3 reads CSVEDQGARDYETQYF. In DNA form, the CDR3 reads TGCAGCGTTGAAGATCAGGGGGCTCGAGACTATGAGACCCAGTACTTC.

The V and J genes are TRBV5-1 and TRBJ2-1; D remains ambiguous. The CDR3 is made up of 15 amino acids. Trimming removed 0 bases from V and 4 bases from J, with 11 bases in between. Per germline, CDR1 SGHRS and CDR2 YFSETQ. The CDR3 reads CASSLDSPRYNEQFF. CDR3 bases: TGCGCCAGCAGCTTGGACAGTCCACGATACAATGAGCAGTTCTTC.

This clone has a single count. The chain recombines TRBV9 with TRBJ1-4; TRBD1 matches 7 bases. The J segment lost 4 bases and the V segment lost 3 bases, leaving 6 bases of the junction unmatched. Germline V gene data show CDR1 as SGDLS and CDR2 as YYNGEE. CDR3 length equals 15 residues. The CDR3 protein is CASSAQTGHNEKLFF. As DNA, the CDR3 is TGTGCCAGCAGCGCTCAGACAGGGCATAATGAAAAACTGTTTTTT. Combining the CDR3 with reference TRBV9 and TRBJ1-4 gives the whole variable domain DSGVTQTPKHLITATGQRVTLRCSPRSGDLSVYWYQQSLDQGLQFLIQYYNGEERAKGNILERFSAQQFPDLHSELNLSSLELGDSALYFCASSAQTGHNEKLFFGSGTQLSVL.

V is TRBV18 and J is TRBJ2-3; tentative D call: TRBD2 (6 bases). Trimming removed 3 bases from V and 11 bases from J, with 15 bases in between. CDR3 size: 13 residues. Germline V gene sequence: CDR1 KGHSH, CDR2 LQKENI. Written as DNA, the CDR3 is TGTGCCAGCTCACCGCCGTCGGACTACAAGCAGTATTTT. Translating it yields CASSPPSDYKQYF.

The chain employs TRBV7-8 and TRBJ1-5, with 11 nucleotides matching TRBD1. V lost 6 bases to trimming and J lost 6 bases; unmatched junction nucleotides: 4. The CDR3 extends over 14 amino acids. Germline V gives CDR1 SGHVS, CDR2 FQNEAQ. CDR3 region: CASSWTGGGQPQHF. The CDR3 DNA is TGTGCCAGCAGTTGGACAGGGGGCGGTCAGCCCCAGCATTTT. Drawing the rest from reference TRBV7-8 and TRBJ1-5, the complete variable domain is GAGVSQSPRYKVAKRGQDVALRCDPISGHVSLFWYQQALGQGPEFLTYFQNEAQLDKSGLPSDRFFAERPEGSVSTLKIQRTQQEDSAVYLCASSWTGGGQPQHFGDGTRLSIL.

V usage is TRBV27 and J usage is TRBJ2-1, with 11 nucleotides matching TRBD2. The CDR3 length is 16 residues. Trimming removed 2 bases from V and 4 bases from J; junction bases left unmatched: 4. Germline CDR1 and CDR2: MNHEY and SMNVEV (reference sequence). CDR3 in DNA: TGTGCCAGCAGTTTACTGGGGACTAGCGGATACAATGAGCAGTTCTTC. This sequence encodes CASSLLGTSGYNEQFF.

This chain links TRBV10-1 with TRBJ1-5; 7 nucleotides match TRBD1. CDR3 length equals 15 residues. Losses at the gene ends were 5 bases for V and 1 base for J; bases not matched to a gene: 5. Germline CDR1 WNHNN, CDR2 SYGVQD (reference sequence). The CDR3: CASSRQGSSNQPQHF. Written as DNA, the CDR3 is TGCGCCAGCAGTAGACAGGGATCAAGCAATCAGCCCCAGCATTTT.

This clone has more than one count but fewer than ten. The chain links TRBV6-5 to TRBJ2-3, with TRBD2 matching over 8 bases. V shed 6 bases, J shed 6 bases, and the junction held 5 bases outside the gene matches. The CDR3 is 13 residues long. Germline V CDR1 and CDR2: MNHEY, SVGAGI. CDR3 amino acids: CASRVAGRDTQYF. The CDR3 DNA reads as TGTGCCAGCAGGGTAGCGGGGAGGGATACGCAGTATTTT.

This clone was seen just once. The genes are TRBV28 and TRBJ2-5; perhaps TRBD1 as D (5 bases). This CDR3 has 13 residues. The germline CDR1 and CDR2 sequences are MDHEN and SYDVKM. V gave up 4 bases and J gave up 5 bases, with 11 bases separating them. CDR3 nucleotide sequence: TGTGCCAGCAGTTCTATGGGGCGTGAGACCCAGTACTTC. This translates into CASSSMGRETQYF.

The V call is TRBV19, the J call TRBJ1-5; D not certain. Germline-derived CDR1 and CDR2 are LNHDA and SQIVND (reference sequence). The CDR3 extends over 12 amino acids. Trimming removed 1 base from V and 6 bases from J, with 4 bases in between. In DNA form, the CDR3 reads TGTGCCAGTAGTATAGCCCGTCAGCCCCAGCATTTT. It translates to CASSIARQPQHF. Filled out from reference TRBV19 and TRBJ1-5, the complete variable domain reads DGGITQSPKYLFRKEGQNVTLSCEQNLNHDAMYWYRQDPGQGLRLIYYSQIVNDFQKGDIAEGYSVSREKKESFPLTVTSAQKNPTAFYLCASSIARQPQHFGDGTRLSIL.

The CDR3 nucleotides are TGCGCCAGCAGCCTTGGCACCCAGGAGACCCAGTACTTC. Translating gives CASSLGTQETQYF. The chain combines TRBV5-1 with TRBJ2-5; no reliable D call. Germline CDR1 is SGHRS and CDR2 is YFSETQ. Trimming left V 4 bases short and J 5 bases short, with 12 bases between. The CDR3 spans 13 residues.

The J gene is TRBJ1-2, the V gene TRBV2; D is ambiguous. V lost 2 bases and J lost 8, with 15 bases in between. Germline lookup yields CDR1 SNHLY and CDR2 FYNNEI. The CDR3 loop spans 14 amino acids. The CDR3 DNA is TGTGCCAGCAGTGAATTAAAGGAGGCGCGCGGCTACACCTTC. Protein product: CASSELKEARGYTF.

J is TRBJ2-7 and V is TRBV9; no firm D call. The CDR3 contains 13 residues. Germline-derived CDR1 and CDR2 are SGDLS and YYNGEE. Deletions cut 3 bases from V and 1 base from J, with 8 bases between. The CDR3 sequence is CASSDGGSYEQYF. The CDR3 DNA follows: TGTGCCAGCAGCGATGGCGGTTCCTACGAGCAGTACTTC.

V is TRBV30 and J is TRBJ2-1; 10 bases map to TRBD2. Germline V lookup: CDR1 GTSNPN, CDR2 SVGIG (reference sequence). Unmatched junction bases numbered 7, after V lost 0 bases and J lost 8 bases. The CDR3 runs 15 residues. The DNA for the CDR3 is TGTGCCTGGAGTGTATTAGCGGGGGGTGGCGATGAGCAGTTCTTC. This sequence encodes CAWSVLAGGGDEQFF.